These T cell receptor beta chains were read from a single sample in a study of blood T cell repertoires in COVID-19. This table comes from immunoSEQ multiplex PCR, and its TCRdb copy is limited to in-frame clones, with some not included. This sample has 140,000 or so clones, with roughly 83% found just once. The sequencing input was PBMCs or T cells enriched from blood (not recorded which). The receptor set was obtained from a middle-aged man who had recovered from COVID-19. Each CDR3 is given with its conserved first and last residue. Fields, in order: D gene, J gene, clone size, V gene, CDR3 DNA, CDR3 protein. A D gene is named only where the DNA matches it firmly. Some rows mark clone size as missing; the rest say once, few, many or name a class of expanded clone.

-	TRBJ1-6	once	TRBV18	TGTGCCAGCTCACTCGCGACAGGAAGCTCCTATAATTCACCCCTCCACTTT	CASSLATGSSYNSPLHF
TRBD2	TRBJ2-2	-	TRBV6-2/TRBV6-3	TGTGCCAGCAGTCGCTCAATCCGACTAGCAGCATCGAACACCGGGGAGCTGTTTTTT	CASSRSIRLAASNTGELFF
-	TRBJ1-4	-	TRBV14	TGTGCCAGCAGCTCCCGGACAGCAACTAATGAAAAACTGTTTTTT	CASSSRTATNEKLFF
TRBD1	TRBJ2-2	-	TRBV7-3	TGTGCCAGCAGCATAACAGGGGGTACCGGGGAGCTGTTTTTT	CASSITGGTGELFF
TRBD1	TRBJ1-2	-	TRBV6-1	TGTGCCAGCAGTGAGCGTCAGACAGGGTATGGCTACACCTTC	CASSERQTGYGYTF
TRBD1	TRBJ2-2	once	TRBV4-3	TGCGCCAGCAGCCAGAACCGGGACAGGGGACGCACCGGGGAGCTGTTTTTT	CASSQNRDRGRTGELFF
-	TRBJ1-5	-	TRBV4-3	TGCGCCAGCAGCCGATCGGCAGGGTTAAATCAGCCCCAGCATTTT	CASSRSAGLNQPQHF
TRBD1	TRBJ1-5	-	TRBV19	TGTGCCAGTTCCGGGACAGGGGACCAGCCCCAGCATTTT	CASSGTGDQPQHF
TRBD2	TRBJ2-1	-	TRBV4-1	TGCGCCAGCAGAGTAGCGGGGGGGCCCTTTGAGCAGTTCTTC	CASRVAGGPFEQFF
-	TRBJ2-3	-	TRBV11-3	TGTGCCAGCAGCTCCCAAGGGGCCGTCACAGATACGCAGTATTTT	CASSSQGAVTDTQYF
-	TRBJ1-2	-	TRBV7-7	TGTGCTAGCAGCTTCTATGAAGGGCCCGACGGGAATGGCTACACCTTC	CASSFYEGPDGNGYTF
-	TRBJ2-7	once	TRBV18	TGTGCCAGCTCACCACCGACAGGATCCTACGAGCAGTACTTC	CASSPPTGSYEQYF
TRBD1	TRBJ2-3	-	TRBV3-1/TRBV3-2	TGTGCCAGCAGCCCTCCGGGACAGGGGACAGATACGCAGTATTTT	CASSPPGQGTDTQYF
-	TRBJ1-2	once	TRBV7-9	TGTGCCAGCAGCTTGGAGGGAGCGAGCTATGGCTACACCTTC	CASSLEGASYGYTF
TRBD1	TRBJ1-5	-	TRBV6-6	TGTGCCAGCAGGGCGGACAGGGCAGGTCAGCCCCAGCATTTT	CASRADRAGQPQHF
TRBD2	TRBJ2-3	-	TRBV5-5	TGTGCCAGCAGCGCACTAGCGGGGGTCACAGATACGCAGTATTTT	CASSALAGVTDTQYF
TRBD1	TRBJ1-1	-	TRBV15	TGTGCCACCAGCAGAGATCGTTCTTTACAGGGACAGAGAGCTTTCTTT	CATSRDRSLQGQRAFF
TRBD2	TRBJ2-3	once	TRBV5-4	TGTGCCAGCAGCTCCCGACTAGCGGGGTCCACAGATACGCAGTATTTT	CASSSRLAGSTDTQYF
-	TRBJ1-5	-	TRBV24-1	TGTGCCACCAGTCAGGCCGATAATCAGCCCCAGCATTTT	CATSQADNQPQHF
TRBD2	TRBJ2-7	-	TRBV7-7	TGTGCAGATTTTGGCGGGGGGCTATCCTACGAGCAGTACTTC	CADFGGGLSYEQYF
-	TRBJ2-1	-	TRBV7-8	TGTGCCAGCAGCTTCCTTCTAGGAGGGGATGAGCAGTTCTTC	CASSFLLGGDEQFF
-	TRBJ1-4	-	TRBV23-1	TGCGCCAGCAGTCAGAGCACAGCAACTAATGAAAAACTGTTTTTT	CASSQSTATNEKLFF
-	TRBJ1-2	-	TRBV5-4	TGTGCCAGCAGCTTGGAACGGGATCAGTATGGCTACACCTTC	CASSLERDQYGYTF
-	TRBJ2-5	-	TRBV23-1	TGCGCCAGCAGTCAATATCGGGGGAAGACCCAGTACTTC	CASSQYRGKTQYF
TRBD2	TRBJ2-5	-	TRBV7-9	TGTGCCAGCAGCTTGGGTAGCGGGGTAGAGACCCAGTACTTC	CASSLGSGVETQYF
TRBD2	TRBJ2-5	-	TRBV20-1	TGCAGTGCTAGTGATCCTTGGACTAGCGGGGGATTCGAAGAGACCCAGTACTTC	CSASDPWTSGGFEETQYF
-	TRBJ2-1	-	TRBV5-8	TGTGCCAGCAGCCACCGGAGAGACCATGAGCAGTTCTTC	CASSHRRDHEQFF
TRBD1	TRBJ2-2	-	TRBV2	TGTGCCAGCTGGAGACAGGGGGTCCGGAACACCGGGGAGCTGTTTTTT	CASWRQGVRNTGELFF
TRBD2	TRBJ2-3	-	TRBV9	TGTGCCAGCAGCGTGAGCGGGGGGGCCATAGATACGCAGTATTTT	CASSVSGGAIDTQYF
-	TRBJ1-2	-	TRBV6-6	TGTGCCAGCAGCGTCTCGGGCTATGGCTACACCTTC	CASSVSGYGYTF
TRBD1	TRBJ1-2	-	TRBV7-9	TGTGCCAGCGGGGCAGGGGGCCTGACCTATGGCTACACCTTC	CASGAGGLTYGYTF
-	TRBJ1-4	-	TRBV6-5	TGTGCCAGCAGTCGGACTTCAACTAATGAAAAACTGTTTTTT	CASSRTSTNEKLFF
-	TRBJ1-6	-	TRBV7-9	TGTGCCAGCAGCTTTTTTCGGCAGGGGAATTCACCCCTCCACTTT	CASSFFRQGNSPLHF
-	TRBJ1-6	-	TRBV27	TGTGCCAGCAGTTTATGGGGGGTCCCTAATTCACCCCTCCACTTT	CASSLWGVPNSPLHF
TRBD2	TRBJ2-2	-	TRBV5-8	TGTGCCAGCAGCTTTTCCGGGACTAGCGGCACCGGGGAGCTGTTTTTT	CASSFSGTSGTGELFF
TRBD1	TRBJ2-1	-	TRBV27	TGTGCCAGCAGCGCAGGGGGCCCTCAGTTCTTC	CASSAGGPQFF
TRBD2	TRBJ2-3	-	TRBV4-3	TGCGCCAGCAGCCAAGAAGCGGGCAGCGGGGGCTCAGATACGCAGTATTTT	CASSQEAGSGGSDTQYF
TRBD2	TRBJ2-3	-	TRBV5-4	TGTGCCAGCAGCGTTCCAGGGGGACTAGCCTGGGGCACAGATACGCAGTATTTT	CASSVPGGLAWGTDTQYF
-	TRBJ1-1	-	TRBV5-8	TGTGCCAGCAGCTTTGTCAGGGCGTTAGAAGCTTTCTTT	CASSFVRALEAFF
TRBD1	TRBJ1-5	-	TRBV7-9	TGTGCCAGCAGCATGACACCGGGACAGGGGCCCTTTTATAGCAATCAGCCCCAGCATTTT	CASSMTPGQGPFYSNQPQHF
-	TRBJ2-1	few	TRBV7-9	TGTGCCAGCAGCTTTTCCGGCTACAATGAGCAGTTCTTC	CASSFSGYNEQFF
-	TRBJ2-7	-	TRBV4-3	TGCGCCAGCAGCCAAGAGGGGGCAGGGTACGAGCAGTACTTC	CASSQEGAGYEQYF
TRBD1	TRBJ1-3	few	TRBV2	TGTGCCAGCAGAACGGGACAGGGGGAGAGCTCTGGAAACACCATATATTTT	CASRTGQGESSGNTIYF
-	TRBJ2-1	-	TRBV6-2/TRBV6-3	TGTGCCAGCAGCCCTACACTAATACACCATGAGCAGTTCTTC	CASSPTLIHHEQFF
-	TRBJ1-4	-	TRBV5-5	TGTGCCAGCAGCTTAGGAGGGGCCCGGACTAATGAAAAACTGTTTTTT	CASSLGGARTNEKLFF
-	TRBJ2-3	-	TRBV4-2	TGTGCCAGCAGCCAAAACAGGGTATTGGGGGCAGATACGCAGTATTTT	CASSQNRVLGADTQYF